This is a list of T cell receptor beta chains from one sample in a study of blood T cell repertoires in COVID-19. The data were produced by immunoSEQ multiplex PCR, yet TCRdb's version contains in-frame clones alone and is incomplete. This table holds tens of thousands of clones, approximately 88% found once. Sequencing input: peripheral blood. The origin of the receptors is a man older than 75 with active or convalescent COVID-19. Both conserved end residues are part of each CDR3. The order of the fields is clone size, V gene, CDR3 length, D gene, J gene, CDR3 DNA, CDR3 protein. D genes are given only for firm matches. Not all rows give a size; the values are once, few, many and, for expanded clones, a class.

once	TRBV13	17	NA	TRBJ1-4	TGTGCCAGCAGCTTAGCCAGAGGGGGGGCAACTAATGAAAAACTGTTTTTT	CASSLARGGATNEKLFF
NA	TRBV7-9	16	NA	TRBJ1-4	TGTGCCAGCAGCTTAGCGGTAGGGGACTCTAATGAAAAACTGTTTTTT	CASSLAVGDSNEKLFF
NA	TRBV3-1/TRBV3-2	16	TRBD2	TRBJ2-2	TGTGCCAGCAGTCCCTCGACTAGCCGGGGACCCGGGGAGCTGTTTTTT	CASSPSTSRGPGELFF
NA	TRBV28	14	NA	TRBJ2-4	TGTGCCAGCAGCCCTCTCGACAGTAAAAACATTCAGTACTTC	CASSPLDSKNIQYF
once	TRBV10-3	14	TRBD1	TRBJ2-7	TGTGCCATCAGTGAGCCGGGACAGGGGCCAGAGCAGTACTTC	CAISEPGQGPEQYF
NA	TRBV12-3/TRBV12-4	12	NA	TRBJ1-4	TGTGCCAGCAGTCTAGGACAGGAAAAACTGTTTTTT	CASSLGQEKLFF
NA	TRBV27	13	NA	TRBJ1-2	TGTGCCAGCAGTTTATTCCCAGGGCTTGGCTACACCTTC	CASSLFPGLGYTF
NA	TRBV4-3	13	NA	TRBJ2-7	TGCGCCAGCAGCCTCGGGACAACCTACGAGCAGTACTTC	CASSLGTTYEQYF
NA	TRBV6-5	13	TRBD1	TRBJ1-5	TGTGCCAGCAGGGACAGGGGGTTGAAGCCCCAGCATTTT	CASRDRGLKPQHF
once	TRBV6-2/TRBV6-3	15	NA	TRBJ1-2	TGTGCCAGCAGTTACTCCCATACAACCAACTATGGCTACACCTTC	CASSYSHTTNYGYTF
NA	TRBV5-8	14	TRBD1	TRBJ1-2	TGTGCCAGCAGCAGCTCCGGGACAGGCTATGGCTACACCTTC	CASSSSGTGYGYTF
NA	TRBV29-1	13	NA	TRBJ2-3	TGCAGCGTTGAAAAAACTCAAACAGATACGCAGTATTTT	CSVEKTQTDTQYF
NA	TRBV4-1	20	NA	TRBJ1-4	TGCGCCAGCAGCCAACTCAACCCCGGGATACGACCCCCAACTAATGAAAAACTGTTTTTT	CASSQLNPGIRPPTNEKLFF
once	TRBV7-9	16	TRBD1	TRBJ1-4	TGTGCCAGCAGTGCCGGGACAGCCGATCGGGATGAAAAACTGTTTTTT	CASSAGTADRDEKLFF
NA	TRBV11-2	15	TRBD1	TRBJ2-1	TGTGCCAGCAGCTTGGCGGGACAGGGATACAATGAGCAGTTCTTC	CASSLAGQGYNEQFF
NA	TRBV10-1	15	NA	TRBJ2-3	TGCGCCAGCAGTGACCTACGGGGAAAAACGGATACGCAGTATTTT	CASSDLRGKTDTQYF
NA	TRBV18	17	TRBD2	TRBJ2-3	TGTGCCAGCTCACTTGGACTAGCGGGAGTTAGGACAGATACGCAGTATTTT	CASSLGLAGVRTDTQYF
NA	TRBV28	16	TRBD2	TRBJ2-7	TGTGCCAGCAGTTCCAATAGCGGGAGAAGGCTCTACGAGCAGTACTTC	CASSSNSGRRLYEQYF
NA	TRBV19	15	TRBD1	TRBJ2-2	TGTGCCAGTAAACGACAGGGGGCTCTCGCCGGGGAGCTGTTTTTT	CASKRQGALAGELFF
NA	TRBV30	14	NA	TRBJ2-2	TGTGCCTGGAGTACCGCAGGGTCCACCGGGGAGCTGTTTTTT	CAWSTAGSTGELFF
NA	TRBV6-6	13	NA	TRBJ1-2	TGTGCCAGCAGTCGAGCTCTTAGCTATGGCTACACCTTC	CASSRALSYGYTF
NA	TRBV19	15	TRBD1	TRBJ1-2	TGTGCCAGTAGTATTCCAGGGGGCCCTATGAGCGGCTACACCTTC	CASSIPGGPMSGYTF